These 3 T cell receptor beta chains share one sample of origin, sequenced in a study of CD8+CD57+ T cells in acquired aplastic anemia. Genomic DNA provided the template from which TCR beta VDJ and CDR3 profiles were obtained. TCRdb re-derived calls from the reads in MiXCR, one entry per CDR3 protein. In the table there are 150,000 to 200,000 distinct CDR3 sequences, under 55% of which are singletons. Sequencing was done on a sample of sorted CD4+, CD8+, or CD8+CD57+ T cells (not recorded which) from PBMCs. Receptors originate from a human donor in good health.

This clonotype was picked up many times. CDR3 sequence: CASSQDVGAYTEAFF. Here the CDR3 DNA reads TGTGCCAGCAGCCAAGATGTCGGGGCCTACACTGAAGCTTTCTTT. The rearrangement links TRBV4-2 to TRBJ1-1; a possible D gene is TRBD1 (5 bases). V lost 0 bases and J lost 3, with 11 bases in between. The CDR3 totals 15 residues. Looked up from germline, CDR1 is LGHNA and CDR2 is YNFKEQ.

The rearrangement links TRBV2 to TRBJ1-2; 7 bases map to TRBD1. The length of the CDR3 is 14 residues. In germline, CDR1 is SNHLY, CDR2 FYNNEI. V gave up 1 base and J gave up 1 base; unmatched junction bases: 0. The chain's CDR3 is CASSEDRGNYGYTF. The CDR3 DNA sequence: TGTGCCAGCAGTGAAGACAGGGGTAACTATGGCTACACCTTC. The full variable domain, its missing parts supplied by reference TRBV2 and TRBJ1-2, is EPEVTQTPSHQVTQMGQEVILRCVPISNHLYFYWYRQILGQKVEFLVSFYNNEISEKSEIFDDQFSVERPDGSNFTLKIRSTKLEDSAMYFCASSEDRGNYGYTFGSGTRLTVV.

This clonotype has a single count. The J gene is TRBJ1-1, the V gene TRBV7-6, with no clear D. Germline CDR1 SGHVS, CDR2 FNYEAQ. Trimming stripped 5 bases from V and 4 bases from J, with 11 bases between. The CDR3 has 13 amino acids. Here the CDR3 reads CASSESGGTEAFF. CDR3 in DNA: TGTGCCAGCAGCGAGTCTGGTGGCACTGAAGCTTTCTTT.